A single sample gave rise to the 6 T cell receptor beta chains below, sequenced in a study of T cells in Graves' hyperthyroidism and ophthalmopathy. Amplification of TCR beta CDR3 regions was performed using RNA transcripts as template. First-round RT-PCR of the TCR CDR3 relied on the HTBI primer set. TCRdb independently ran MiXCR on the multiplex PCR reads; one entry per CDR3 protein. The sample lists about 290,000 distinct CDR3 sequences; roughly 14% were seen once. The sequencing sample was made of blood. These receptor sequences come from a woman younger than 45 with Graves' hyperthyroidism that later progressed to Graves' ophthalmopathy.

Ten or more counts support this clonotype. The chain recombines TRBV7-8 with TRBJ2-2; no definite D call. The germline gives CDR1 SGHVS, CDR2 FQNEAQ. V shed 5 bases and J shed 5 bases, with 15 bases lying between them. The CDR3 is 15 amino acids. The CDR3 spells CASSARGRTTGELFF. CDR3 nucleotides: TGTGCCAGCAGCGCCCGAGGCAGGACGACCGGGGAGCTGTTTTTT.

This clonotype was counted between two and nine times. The chain combines TRBV5-4 with TRBJ2-3; 7 nucleotides match TRBD2. Trimming at V came to 4 bases and at J to 0 bases, leaving 5 bases not matched to a gene. Germline V gives CDR1 SGHNT, CDR2 YYREEE (reference sequence). This CDR3 is built from 15 residues. The CDR3: CASSPSGTSTDTQYF. The CDR3 nucleotides read TGTGCCAGCAGCCCGAGCGGGACTAGCACAGATACGCAGTATTTT.

This clonotype was counted at least ten times. The J gene is TRBJ2-3, the V gene TRBV12-3 or TRBV12-4; D unresolved. V lost 7 bases and J lost 6, with 11 bases in between. The CDR3 contains 12 residues. The CDR3 is CASTSGVDTQYF. The CDR3 DNA sequence: TGTGCCAGCACCTCAGGAGTGGATACGCAGTATTTT.

As to this clonotype: This sequence may be a read error, since a much larger clone differs from it by one base. The chain uses TRBV3-2 and TRBJ2-4; the table assigns TRBD2, which was not confirmed against the DNA. TRBV3-2 is described as a pseudogene. CDR3 size: 11 residues. The DNA of the CDR3 is TGTGCCGGAGCCTTGGGACGGGCGGGGTACTTC. Translating gives CAGALGRAGYF.

Written as DNA, the CDR3 is TGTGCCACCTCGACTAGCGCCAGCTCCTACAATGAGCAGTTCTTC. This codes for CATSTSASSYNEQFF. The rearrangement links TRBV6-1 to TRBJ2-1, with 8 positions matching TRBD2. This CDR3 comprises 15 residues. Germline V gives CDR1 MNHNS, CDR2 SASEGT. The trim removed 10 bases at V and 0 bases at J, leaving 8 bases unmatched.

This clonotype was counted many times. V is TRBV28 and J is TRBJ2-7, with no clear D. The V and J ends lost 9 bases and 0 bases respectively, with 9 bases between them. Germline assignment: CDR1 MDHEN and CDR2 SYDVKM. This CDR3 contains 12 residues. The CDR3 loop is CASKQNSYEQYF. The CDR3 DNA reads as TGTGCCAGTAAACAAAACTCCTACGAGCAGTACTTC.